A single sample is the source of the 11 T cell receptor beta chains below, sequenced in a study of tumor and adjacent non-tumor tissue in lung cancer. TCRbeta libraries were built with three rounds of nested PCR, modified from ARM-PCR. TCRdb independently ran MiXCR on the multiplex PCR reads; one entry per CDR3 protein. The sample has about 85,000 distinct CDR3 sequences; 61% are singletons. This sample's RNA came from whole unsorted tissue. The source material was lung tumor tissue. The receptors were gathered from a man between 65 and 85 years old with non-small cell lung cancer.

Concerning this clonotype: A read error may be the cause here, since a much bigger clone is one base away. The chain couples TRBV20-1 to TRBJ1-4, with D tentatively TRBD1 (5 bases). Per the germline V gene, CDR1 is DFQATT and CDR2 is SNEGSKA (reference sequence). The CDR3 spans 12 residues. In DNA form, the CDR3 reads TGCAGTGCTAGGGCAGGGCCCTTAAGGCTGTCTTTT. Amino acid sequence: CSARAGPLRLSF.

This clonotype was found a few times. This may stem from a read error, because a much larger clone lies one nucleotide away. In this CDR3 the conserved last residue, phenylalanine or tryptophan, is missing, so a read error is likely. The chain joins TRBV12-3 or TRBV12-4 to TRBJ2-7, with D possibly being TRBD1 (5 bases). V was shortened by 5 bases and J by 6 bases, with 11 bases between the two germline ends. The CDR3 extends over 12 amino acids. In DNA form, the CDR3 reads TGTGCCAGCAGTAGACAGTCCCGCGAGCAGTACTCC. This gives the protein CASSRQSREQYS.

Notes on this clonotype: This sequence may be a read error, since a much larger clone differs from it by one base. This chain connects TRBV6-6 to TRBJ2-5, with D possibly matching TRBD2 (7 bases). Germline lookup yields CDR1 MNHNY and CDR2 SVGAGI (reference sequence). This CDR3 is built from 15 residues. The CDR3 loop reads CASSYFMGGQETQCF. CDR3 in DNA: TGTGCCAGCAGTTACTTTATGGGGGGGCAAGAGACCCAGTGCTTC.

Regarding this clonotype: A much larger clonotype is one base distant, so this may be a read error. CDR3 amino acids: CASSPGQNYNYDYTF. The CDR3 nucleotides read TGCGCCAGCAGCCCAGGACAGAACTATAACTATGACTACACCTTC. The rearrangement links TRBV4-1 to TRBJ1-2; D possibly corresponds to TRBD1 (6 bases). The CDR3 length is 15 residues. The germline V gene encodes CDR1 MGHRA and CDR2 YSYEKL.

There are a few counts of this clonotype. A single base separates this from a much larger clone, so it may be a read error. The chain couples TRBV4-1 to TRBJ2-7, with TRBD1 matching over 7 bases. Germline loops: CDR1 MGHRA, CDR2 YSYEKL. The CDR3 covers 18 residues. V trimming: 1 base; J trimming: 5 bases; junction bases outside the gene matches: 17. For the CDR3, the DNA is TGCGCCAGCAGCCAAGTGACAGGGTCCTCTAACTATGGCCACGAGCAGTACTTC. Translated, it gives CASSQVTGSSNYGHEQYF.

Comment on this clonotype: Just one base apart from a much larger clone, this may be a read error. The CDR3 protein is CASSLASVGGRTGELFF. CDR3 nucleotides: TGTGCCAGCAGCTTGGCTTCAGTGGGGGGGCGCACCGGGGAGCTGTTTTTT. The rearrangement links TRBV7-8 to TRBJ2-2, with D possibly matching TRBD2 (7 bases). V was shortened by 3 bases and J by 4 bases, with 18 bases between the two germline ends. This CDR3 is 17 amino acids long. Germline V CDR1 and CDR2: SGHVS, FQNEAQ.

About this clonotype: The junction departs from the called germline gene at one end, perhaps through a read error. The chain couples TRBV30 to TRBJ1-4, with D unresolved. The CDR3 contains 14 residues. CDR1 is GTSNPN and CDR2 is SVGIG in the germline V gene (reference sequence). For the CDR3, the DNA is TGTACCTGGAGTGGAACAGCGATGGGTGAAAAACTGTTTTTT. Translation: CTWSGTAMGEKLFF.

This clonotype came up once. The junction does not match germline at one end; this may be a read error. V and J are TRBV12-3 or TRBV12-4 and TRBJ2-1, with TRBD2 identical over 11 bases. The CDR3 has 15 residues. Written as DNA, the CDR3 is TGTGCCAGCAGTGTTAGCGGGGGGGGAAACAATGAGGAGTTCTTC. It is translated as CASSVSGGGNNEEFF.

This clonotype occurred many times. The conserved phenylalanine or tryptophan is not found at the CDR3 terminus, so this likely reflects a read error. This sequence joins TRBV4-1 and TRBJ2-5; D gene ambiguous. This CDR3 spans 13 amino acids. V lost 5 bases to trimming and J lost 1 base, with 8 bases between them. Germline V lookup: CDR1 MGHRA, CDR2 YSYEKL. Here the CDR3 reads CASSRIPQETQYL. The CDR3 coding sequence is TGCGCCAGCAGCAGGATACCCCAAGAGACCCAGTACCTC.

V usage is TRBV20-1 and J usage is TRBJ1-2; TRBD1 matches 8 bases. V lost 5 bases to trimming and J lost 9 bases; unmatched junction nucleotides: 17. The CDR3 sequence is 15 residues long. CDR1 DFQATT and CDR2 SNEGSKA come from the germline V gene (reference sequence). In DNA, the CDR3 is TGCAGTGCTCAGACCGGACAGGGCCAAGTCGTCCGCTACACCTTC. It is translated as CSAQTGQGQVVRYTF.

In its sample, this clonotype was seen once. The junction shows a germline mismatch at one end, possibly a read error. V usage is TRBV12-3 or TRBV12-4 and J usage is TRBJ2-3; unclear D gene. The CDR3 totals 12 residues. CDR3 region: CASSRGPDTHYF. The DNA for the CDR3 is TGTGCCAGCAGTAGAGGACCGGATACGCACTATTTT.